This TCR beta chain was recovered during a study of beta chain features in type 1 diabetes. The entirety of the isolated RNA underwent reverse transcription, so expressed TCRB transcripts were sequenced. Sequencing was performed with immunoSEQ multiplex PCR; in TCRdb, only in-frame clones are kept and a portion is missing. The sample lists under 150,000 clones, about 7% occurring once. Per the germline V gene, CDR1 is SGDLS and CDR2 is YYNGEE. The V and J ends lost 3 bases and 11 bases, in that order; junction bases with no gene match: 10. The CDR3 contains 14 residues. This clone came up many times. The V call is TRBV9, the J call TRBJ2-1; 8 positions agree with TRBD2. The sample was central memory CD4+ T cells from blood. This TCR was recovered from a woman aged 25 to 39 in good health. The CDR3 region has the DNA TGTGCCAGCAGCGCCGAGGGTTTAGCGGGAAAGCAGTTCTTC. Residues: CASSAEGLAGKQFF.